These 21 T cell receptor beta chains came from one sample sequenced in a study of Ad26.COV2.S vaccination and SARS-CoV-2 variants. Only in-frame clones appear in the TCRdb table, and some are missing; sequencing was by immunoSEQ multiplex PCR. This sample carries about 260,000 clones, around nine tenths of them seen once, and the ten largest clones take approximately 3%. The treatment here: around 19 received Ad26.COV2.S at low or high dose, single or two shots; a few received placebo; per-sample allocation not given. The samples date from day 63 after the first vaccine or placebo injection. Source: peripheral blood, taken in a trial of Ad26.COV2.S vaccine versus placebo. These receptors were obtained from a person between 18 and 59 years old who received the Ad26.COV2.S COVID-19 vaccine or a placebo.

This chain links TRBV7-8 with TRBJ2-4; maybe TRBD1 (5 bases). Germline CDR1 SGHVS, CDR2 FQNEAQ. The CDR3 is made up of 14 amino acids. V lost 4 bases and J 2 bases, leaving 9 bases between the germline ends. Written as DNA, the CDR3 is TGTGCCAGCAGCTCCAGGGAAACCAAAAACATTCAGTACTTC. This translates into CASSSRETKNIQYF.

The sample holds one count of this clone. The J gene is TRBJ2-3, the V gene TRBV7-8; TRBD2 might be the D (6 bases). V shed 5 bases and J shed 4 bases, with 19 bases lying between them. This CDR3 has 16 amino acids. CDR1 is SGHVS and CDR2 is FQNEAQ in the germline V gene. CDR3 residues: CASSVRQAGWADTQYF. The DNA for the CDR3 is TGTGCCAGCAGCGTCCGACAAGCGGGCTGGGCAGATACGCAGTATTTT.

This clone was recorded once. CDR3 DNA sequence: TGCGCCAGCAGCCAAGAGGGGCCACCCAATAATTCACCCCTCCACTTT. It encodes CASSQEGPPNNSPLHF. The genes are TRBV4-3 and TRBJ1-6; a weak D match, TRBD1 (5 bases). Trimming cost V 0 bases and J 5 bases, with 11 bases left between them. CDR3 length equals 16 residues. Germline lookup yields CDR1 LGHNA and CDR2 YSLEER.

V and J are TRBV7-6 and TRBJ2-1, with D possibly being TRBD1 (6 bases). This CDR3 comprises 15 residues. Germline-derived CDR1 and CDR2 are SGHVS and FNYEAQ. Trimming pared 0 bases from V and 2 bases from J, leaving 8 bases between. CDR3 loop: CASSLAGAAYNEQFF. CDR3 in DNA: TGTGCCAGCAGCTTAGCGGGGGCCGCCTACAATGAGCAGTTCTTC.

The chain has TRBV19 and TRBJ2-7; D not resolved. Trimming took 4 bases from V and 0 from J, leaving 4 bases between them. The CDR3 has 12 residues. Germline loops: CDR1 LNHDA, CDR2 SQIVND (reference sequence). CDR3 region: CASSKSSYEQYF. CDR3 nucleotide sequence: TGTGCCAGTAGTAAGAGCTCCTACGAGCAGTACTTC.

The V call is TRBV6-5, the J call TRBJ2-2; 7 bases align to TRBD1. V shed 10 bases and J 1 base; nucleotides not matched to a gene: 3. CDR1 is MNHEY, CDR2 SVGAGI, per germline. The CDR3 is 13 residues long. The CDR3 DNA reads TGTGCCACAGGGACAGTGAACACCGGGGAGCTGTTTTTT. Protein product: CATGTVNTGELFF.

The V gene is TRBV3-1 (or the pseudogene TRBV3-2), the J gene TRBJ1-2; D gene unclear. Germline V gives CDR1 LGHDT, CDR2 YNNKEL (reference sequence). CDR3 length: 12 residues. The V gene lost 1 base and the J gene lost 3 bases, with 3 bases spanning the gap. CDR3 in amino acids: CASSQADYGYTF. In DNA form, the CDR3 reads TGTGCCAGCAGCCAAGCTGACTATGGCTACACCTTC.

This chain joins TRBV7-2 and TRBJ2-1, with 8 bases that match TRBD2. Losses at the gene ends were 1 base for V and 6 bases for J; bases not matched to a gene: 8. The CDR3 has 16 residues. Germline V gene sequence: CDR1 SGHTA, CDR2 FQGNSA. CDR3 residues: CASSLGPSGYFNEQFF. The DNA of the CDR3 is TGTGCCAGCAGCTTAGGTCCTAGCGGGTATTTCAATGAGCAGTTCTTC.

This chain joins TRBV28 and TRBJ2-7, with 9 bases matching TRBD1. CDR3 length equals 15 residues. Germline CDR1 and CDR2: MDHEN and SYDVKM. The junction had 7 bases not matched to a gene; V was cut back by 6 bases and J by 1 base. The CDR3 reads CASSGSGTGSYEQYV. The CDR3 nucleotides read TGTGCCAGCAGCGGCTCCGGGACAGGGTCCTACGAGCAGTACGTC.

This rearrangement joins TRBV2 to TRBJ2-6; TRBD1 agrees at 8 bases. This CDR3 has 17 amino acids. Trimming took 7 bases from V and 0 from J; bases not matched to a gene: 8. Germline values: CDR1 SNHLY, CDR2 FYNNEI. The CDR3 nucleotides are TGTGCCAGCATTGACAGGACAGGGCCCTCTGGGGCCAACGTCCTGACTTTC. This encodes CASIDRTGPSGANVLTF.

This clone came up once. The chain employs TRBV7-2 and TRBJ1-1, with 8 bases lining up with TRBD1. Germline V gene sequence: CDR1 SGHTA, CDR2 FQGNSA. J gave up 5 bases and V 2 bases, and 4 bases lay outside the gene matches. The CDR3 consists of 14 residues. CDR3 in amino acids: CASSLTGGRTEAFF. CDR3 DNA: TGTGCCAGCAGCTTAACAGGGGGGAGAACTGAAGCTTTCTTT.

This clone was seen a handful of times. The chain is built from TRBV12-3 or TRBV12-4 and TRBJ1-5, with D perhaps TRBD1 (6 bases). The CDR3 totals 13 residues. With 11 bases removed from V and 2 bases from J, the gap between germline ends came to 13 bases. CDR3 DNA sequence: TGTGCCGTCGGAGGGGGTGGCAATCAGCCCCAGCATTTT. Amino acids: CAVGGGGNQPQHF.

The CDR3 DNA sequence: TGCGCCAGCAGCCGAACCGGGACAGGAGAAAATCAGCCCCAGCATTTT. Its translation: CASSRTGTGENQPQHF. The chain employs TRBV4-1 and TRBJ1-5, with TRBD1 identical over 8 bases. The CDR3 loop spans 16 amino acids. Germline V CDR1 and CDR2: MGHRA, YSYEKL. The V and J ends lost 4 bases and 4 bases, in that order; junction bases with no gene match: 9.

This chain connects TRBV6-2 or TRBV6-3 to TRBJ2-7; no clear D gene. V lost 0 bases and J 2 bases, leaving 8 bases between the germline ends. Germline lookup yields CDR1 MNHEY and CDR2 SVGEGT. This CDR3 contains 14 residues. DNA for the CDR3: TGTGCCAGCAGTTACTCGTACGGTCCCTACGAGCAGTACGTC. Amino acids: CASSYSYGPYEQYV.

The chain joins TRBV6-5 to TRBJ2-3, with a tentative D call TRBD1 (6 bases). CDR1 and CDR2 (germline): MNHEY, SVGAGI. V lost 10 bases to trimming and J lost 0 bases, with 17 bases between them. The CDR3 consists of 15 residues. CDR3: CANLPHRESTDTQYF. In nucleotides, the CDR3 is TGTGCCAACCTGCCCCACAGGGAGAGCACAGATACGCAGTATTTT.

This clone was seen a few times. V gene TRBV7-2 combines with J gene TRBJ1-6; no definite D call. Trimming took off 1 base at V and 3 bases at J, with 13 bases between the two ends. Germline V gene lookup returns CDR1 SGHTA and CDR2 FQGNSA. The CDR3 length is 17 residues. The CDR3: CASSLGVSGGYNSPLHF. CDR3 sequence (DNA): TGTGCCAGCAGCTTAGGTGTATCGGGAGGCTATAATTCACCCCTCCACTTT.

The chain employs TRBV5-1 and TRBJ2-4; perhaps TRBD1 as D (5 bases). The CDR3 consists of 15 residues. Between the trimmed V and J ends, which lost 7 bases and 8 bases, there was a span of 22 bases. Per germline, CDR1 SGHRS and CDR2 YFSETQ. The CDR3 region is CASELRSQGVDIQYF. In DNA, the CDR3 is TGCGCCAGCGAGCTGCGGAGCCAGGGTGTGGACATTCAGTACTTC.

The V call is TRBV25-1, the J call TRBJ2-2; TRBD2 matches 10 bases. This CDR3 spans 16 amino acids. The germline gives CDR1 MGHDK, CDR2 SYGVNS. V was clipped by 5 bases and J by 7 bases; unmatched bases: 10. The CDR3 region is CASSSASGGNYGELFF. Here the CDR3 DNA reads TGTGCCAGCAGTTCTGCTAGCGGGGGTAATTACGGGGAGCTGTTTTTT.

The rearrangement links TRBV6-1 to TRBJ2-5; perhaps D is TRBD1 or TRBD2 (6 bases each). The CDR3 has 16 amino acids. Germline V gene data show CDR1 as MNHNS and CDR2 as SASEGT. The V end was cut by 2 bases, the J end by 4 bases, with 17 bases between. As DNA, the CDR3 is TGTGCCAGCAGTGAAAGGGCAAAGGGGGGTGGAGAGACCCAGTACTTC. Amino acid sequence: CASSERAKGGGETQYF.

The CDR3 reads CSVTTGGGTEAFF. In DNA form, the CDR3 reads TGCAGCGTTACGACGGGGGGAGGTACTGAAGCTTTCTTT. The J gene is TRBJ1-1, the V gene TRBV29-1; D perhaps matches TRBD1 (5 bases). Trimming stripped 5 bases from V and 5 bases from J, with 15 bases between. In germline, CDR1 is SQVTM, CDR2 ANQGSEA. The length of the CDR3 is 13 residues. Supplemented by reference TRBV29-1 and TRBJ1-1, the full variable domain reads SAVISQKPSRDICQRGTSLTIQCQVDSQVTMMFWYRQQPGQSLTLIATANQGSEATYESGFVIDKFPISRPNLTFSTLTVSNMSPEDSSIYLCSVTTGGGTEAFFGQGTRLTVV.

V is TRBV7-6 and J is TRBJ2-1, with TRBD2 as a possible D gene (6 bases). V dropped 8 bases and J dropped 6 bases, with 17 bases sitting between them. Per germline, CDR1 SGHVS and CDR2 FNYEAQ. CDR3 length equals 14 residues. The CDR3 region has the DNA TGTGCCAGCGGAAATTGGGGGGACCCCAATGAGCAGTTCTTC. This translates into CASGNWGDPNEQFF.